Listed below are T cell receptor beta chains from one sample, sequenced in a study of response to subunit inactivated influenza vaccine. MiXCR, run by TCRdb on the RT-PCR reads, gives a single entry per CDR3 protein. The sample holds over 450,000 distinct CDR3 sequences, approximately 12% seen once. Here the sequenced sample was PBMCs from blood, taken roughly 45 days after vaccination. The receptors were sampled from a man in his forties or fifties who received an inactivated influenza vaccine. CDR3s include the opening cysteine and the closing phenylalanine or tryptophan. D genes are given only for firm matches. Clone sizes are given selectively: once, few, many, or a class where the clone is expanded.

j_call	clone_size	d_call	v_call	cdr3_aa	cdr3_nt
TRBJ2-3	many	TRBD2	TRBV5-1	CASSPSGTSGGHTDTQYF	TGCGCCAGCAGCCCTTCCGGGACTAGCGGGGGGCACACAGATACGCAGTATTTT
TRBJ2-1	few	.	TRBV28	CASSFSGRVSNEQFF	TGTGCCAGCAGTTTCTCGGGCAGGGTAAGCAATGAGCAGTTCTTC
TRBJ2-7	.	.	TRBV21-1	CASILTGVSSYEQYF	TGTGCCAGCATCCTCACAGGGGTTAGCTCCTACGAGCAGTACTTC
TRBJ2-1	.	.	TRBV6-5	CASSYQGLVQFF	TGTGCCAGCAGTTATCAGGGACTGGTGCAGTTCTTC
TRBJ2-2	.	TRBD2	TRBV20-1	CSADSGGTGELFF	TGCAGTGCGGATAGCGGGGGCACCGGGGAGCTGTTTTTT
TRBJ1-4	few	.	TRBV12-3/TRBV12-4	CASSLGGLAGNEKLFF	TGTGCCAGCAGTTTAGGGGGACTGGCAGGGAATGAAAAACTGTTTTTT
TRBJ1-5	few	TRBD1	TRBV6-5	CASSYSRQGAQPQHF	TGTGCCAGCAGTTACTCAAGACAGGGGGCTCAGCCCCAGCATTTT
TRBJ2-1	.	.	TRBV30	CAWSAEGNEQFF	TGTGCCTGGAGTGCTGAGGGGAATGAGCAGTTCTTC
TRBJ2-3	many	TRBD2	TRBV9	CASSDSGRTDTQYF	TGTGCCAGCAGCGATAGCGGGAGGACAGATACGCAGTATTTT
TRBJ2-7	few	.	TRBV4-2	CASSPSPRDSYEQYF	TGTGCCAGCAGCCCGTCCCCGAGGGACTCCTACGAGCAGTACTTC
TRBJ1-5	.	.	TRBV19	CASSMRWGHSNQPQHF	TGTGCCAGTAGTATGAGGTGGGGGCACAGCAATCAGCCCCAGCATTTT
TRBJ1-2	few	.	TRBV29-1	CSVEDSFRGPDYGYTF	TGCAGCGTTGAAGATAGTTTCCGGGGCCCCGACTATGGCTACACCTTC
TRBJ2-2	many	.	TRBV28	CASSFLKGLTGELFF	TGTGCCAGCAGTTTTCTAAAGGGGCTTACCGGGGAGCTGTTTTTT
TRBJ2-7	.	.	TRBV12-3/TRBV12-4	CASSLAAPPYEQYF	TGTGCCAGCAGTTTGGCCGCACCTCCCTACGAGCAGTACTTC
TRBJ2-2	few	TRBD2	TRBV5-1	CASSLASGITHTGELFF	TGCGCCAGCAGCTTGGCTAGCGGGATTACTCACACCGGGGAGCTGTTTTTT
TRBJ2-3	few	.	TRBV4-2	CASSQVLSTDTQYF	TGTGCCAGCAGCCAAGTGCTGAGCACAGATACGCAGTATTTT
TRBJ2-5	few	.	TRBV28	CASSSTLQGFQETQYF	TGTGCCAGCAGTTCAACTTTGCAGGGCTTCCAAGAGACCCAGTACTTC
TRBJ2-7	.	TRBD2	TRBV10-3	CAISESTIPSGYEQYF	TGTGCCATCAGTGAGTCGACCATCCCTAGCGGGTACGAGCAGTACTTC
TRBJ2-5	few	TRBD2	TRBV5-1	CASSLALTSGSSETQYF	TGCGCCAGCAGCTTGGCCCTGACTAGCGGGTCATCAGAGACCCAGTACTTC
TRBJ2-7	.	TRBD2	TRBV7-2	CASSRGGTSGYEQYF	TGTGCCAGCAGCAGAGGTGGGACTAGCGGTTACGAGCAGTACTTC
TRBJ1-5	few	.	TRBV6-2/TRBV6-3	CASSMSDSNQPQHF	TGTGCCAGCAGTATGTCTGATAGCAATCAGCCCCAGCATTTT
TRBJ1-1	many	.	TRBV29-1	CSVEDVRYTEAFF	TGCAGCGTTGAAGACGTCAGGTACACTGAAGCTTTCTTT
TRBJ2-2	.	.	TRBV7-9	CASSSYGGELFF	TGTGCCAGCAGCTCATACGGCGGGGAGCTGTTTTTT
TRBJ1-4	.	TRBD1	TRBV5-1	CASSFGQGGRNEKLFF	TGCGCCAGCAGCTTCGGACAGGGCGGGAGGAATGAAAAACTGTTTTTT
TRBJ2-3	few	TRBD2	TRBV20-1	CSVGTSVSTDTQYF	TGCAGTGTAGGGACTAGCGTTAGCACAGATACGCAGTATTTT
TRBJ2-2	many	.	TRBV7-2	CASSSTGSTNTGELFF	TGTGCCAGCAGCTCGACGGGATCTACGAACACCGGGGAGCTGTTTTTT
TRBJ1-4	few	.	TRBV12-3/TRBV12-4	CASSLRLGGYGEKLFF	TGTGCCAGCAGTTTAAGGTTGGGGGGATACGGTGAAAAACTGTTTTTT
TRBJ2-7	.	TRBD2	TRBV7-2	CASSPGDYSYEQYF	TGTGCCAGCAGCCCCGGGGACTACTCCTACGAGCAGTACTTC
TRBJ2-2	many	.	TRBV29-1	CSVVAGNTGELFF	TGCAGCGTTGTGGCGGGGAACACCGGGGAGCTGTTTTTT
TRBJ2-7	.	TRBD1	TRBV18	CASSQGASSEQYF	TGTGCCAGCTCACAGGGGGCTTCTTCCGAGCAGTACTTC
TRBJ2-2	few	TRBD2	TRBV24-1	CATSDYSGRGTGELFF	TGTGCCACCAGTGACTATAGCGGGAGGGGCACCGGGGAGCTGTTTTTT
TRBJ2-2	few	.	TRBV6-5	CASSYSLGSGTGELFF	TGTGCCAGCAGTTACTCTCTCGGGAGTGGCACCGGGGAGCTGTTTTTT
TRBJ2-3	few	TRBD2	TRBV6-1	CASSDTGLAGADTQYF	TGTGCCAGCAGTGATACGGGACTAGCGGGAGCAGATACGCAGTATTTT
TRBJ2-2	few	TRBD1	TRBV23-1	CASSQVRDSLTNTGELFF	TGCGCCAGCAGTCAAGTCCGGGACAGTCTTACGAACACCGGGGAGCTGTTTTTT
TRBJ2-1	.	.	TRBV6-2/TRBV6-3	CASRSLGNEQFF	TGTGCCAGCAGATCACTCGGTAATGAGCAGTTCTTC
TRBJ2-2	few	TRBD2	TRBV11-2	CASSLDGGAATGELFF	TGTGCCAGCAGCTTAGACGGGGGGGCCGCCACCGGGGAGCTGTTTTTT
TRBJ2-2	.	TRBD2	TRBV4-3	CASSKSTQRGSTGELFF	TGCGCCAGCAGCAAATCGACCCAACGCGGGAGTACCGGGGAGCTGTTTTTT
TRBJ2-3	few	.	TRBV15	CATSRDIVRTTDTQYF	TGTGCCACCAGCAGAGATATAGTCAGAACCACAGATACGCAGTATTTT
TRBJ2-1	few	.	TRBV5-1	CASSTGVYEQFF	TGCGCCAGCAGCACCGGAGTATATGAGCAGTTCTTC
TRBJ2-7	few	TRBD2	TRBV12-3/TRBV12-4	CASNSRTSGGISYEQYF	TGTGCCAGCAATTCCCGGACTAGCGGAGGGATTTCCTACGAGCAGTACTTC
TRBJ2-3	.	TRBD2	TRBV4-3	CASSQDAILAGYTDTQYF	TGCGCCAGCAGCCAAGATGCCATACTAGCGGGGTACACAGATACGCAGTATTTT
TRBJ2-3	few	.	TRBV20-1	CSAPLIRGNTDTQYF	TGCAGTGCACCCCTCATAAGGGGGAACACAGATACGCAGTATTTT
TRBJ2-1	.	.	TRBV28	CASGPGLVGGNEQFF	TGTGCCAGCGGCCCCGGACTCGTAGGCGGGAATGAGCAGTTCTTC
TRBJ1-4	.	.	TRBV5-5	CASSLRGTPGEKLFF	TGTGCCAGCAGCTTGAGGGGGACACCCGGGGAAAAACTGTTTTTT
TRBJ2-5	few	TRBD2	TRBV29-1	CSVEKLAGADDGTQYF	TGCAGCGTTGAGAAACTAGCGGGAGCAGACGACGGGACCCAGTACTTC
TRBJ2-1	.	TRBD2	TRBV5-5	CASSLRGEGYNEQFF	TGTGCCAGCAGCTTGCGAGGGGAGGGCTACAATGAGCAGTTCTTC
TRBJ2-1	few	TRBD2	TRBV10-3	CAIRTSGRLGNEQFF	TGTGCCATCAGGACTAGCGGGAGGCTCGGCAATGAGCAGTTCTTC
TRBJ2-5	.	.	TRBV6-5	CASSYRGYVGIAETQYF	TGTGCCAGCAGTTACCGGGGGTACGTTGGGATCGCGGAGACCCAGTACTTC
TRBJ2-6	many	.	TRBV12-3/TRBV12-4	CASIDTRSGANVLTF	TGTGCCAGTATAGACACCCGCTCTGGGGCCAACGTCCTGACTTTC
TRBJ2-3	.	TRBD2	TRBV5-1	CASSEAGVMTDTQYF	TGCGCCAGCAGCGAAGCGGGAGTTATGACAGATACGCAGTATTTT